This TCR beta chain came from a study of CD8+ T cells in alopecia areata. Overall study: It was 6 to 18 months of tofacitinib, and then there were 6 months off drug. Severity among treated patients was scored by the percentage of scalp area affected. Study findings and constraints: Affected lesional scalp, above all in alopecia totalis/universalis, was more clonal than normal scalp.

Germline V gene data show CDR1 as MNHEY and CDR2 as SVGAGI. Germline trimming cut 2 bases from V and 1 base from J; bases unmatched to any gene: 2. The CDR3 covers 15 residues. The treatment denotes: oral pan-JAK inhibitor, 5-10 mg twice daily. Collected material from alopecia areata patients comprised lesional scalp punch biopsies and peripheral blood. This clone was counted a few times. The antigen is undetermined. Sequencing used cDNA as its template, made by extracting RNA and reverse transcribing it. TCRdb's copy holds only in-frame clones and misses some; the assay was immunoSEQ multiplex PCR. Seen here are around 120,000 clones, 50% to 55% observed once, and the top ten hold approximately 0.5%.

This receptor was identified in a human donor with alopecia areata. The chain joins TRBV6-5 to TRBJ1-1, with TRBD1 identical over 9 bases. The material sequenced was CD4+ T cells sorted from blood, taken at week 4, from a patient treated with tofacitinib. CDR3 nucleotide sequence: TGTGCCAGCAGTTACGACAGGGGGGGGAACACTGAAGCTTTCTTT. Residues: CASSYDRGGNTEAFF.